This TCR beta chain emerged from a study of cytomegalovirus exposure and HLA in healthy donors. This CDR3 contains 18 residues. Trimming took off 1 base at V and 1 base at J, with 15 bases between the two ends. Germline V gene sequence: CDR1 SGHDT, CDR2 YYEEEE. The PCR had 60 Vbeta and 13 Jbeta primers. Here immunoSEQ multiplex PCR was the method, and the copy in TCRdb shows in-frame clones only, minus some. The data contain approximately 200,000 clones, 70% to 85% of them singletons. This rearrangement joins TRBV5-6 to TRBJ2-6; no clear D. Sequenced: PBMCs. This clonotype was obtained from a woman in her twenties or thirties in good health and CMV-seropositive. DNA for the CDR3: TGTGCCAGCAGCTTGTTTTACTCCCTGAAGTCTGGGGCCAACGTCCTGACTTTC. It yields the protein CASSLFYSLKSGANVLTF.